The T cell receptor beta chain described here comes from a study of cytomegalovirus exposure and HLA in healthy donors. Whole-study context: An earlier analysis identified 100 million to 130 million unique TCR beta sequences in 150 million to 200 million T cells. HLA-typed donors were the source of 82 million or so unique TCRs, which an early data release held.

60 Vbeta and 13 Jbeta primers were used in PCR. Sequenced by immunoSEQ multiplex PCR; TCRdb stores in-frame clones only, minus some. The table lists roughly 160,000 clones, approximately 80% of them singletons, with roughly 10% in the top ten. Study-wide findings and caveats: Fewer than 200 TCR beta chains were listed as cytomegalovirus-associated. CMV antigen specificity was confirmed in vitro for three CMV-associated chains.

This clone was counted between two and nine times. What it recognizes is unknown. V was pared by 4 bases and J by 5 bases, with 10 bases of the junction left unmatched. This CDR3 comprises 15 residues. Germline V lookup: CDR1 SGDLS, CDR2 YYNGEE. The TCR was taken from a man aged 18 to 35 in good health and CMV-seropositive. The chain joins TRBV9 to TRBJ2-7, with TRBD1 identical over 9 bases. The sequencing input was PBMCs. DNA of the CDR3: TGTGCCAGCAGCCCTGGCGGGACAGGGAAGGACGAGCAGTACTTC. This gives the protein CASSPGGTGKDEQYF.